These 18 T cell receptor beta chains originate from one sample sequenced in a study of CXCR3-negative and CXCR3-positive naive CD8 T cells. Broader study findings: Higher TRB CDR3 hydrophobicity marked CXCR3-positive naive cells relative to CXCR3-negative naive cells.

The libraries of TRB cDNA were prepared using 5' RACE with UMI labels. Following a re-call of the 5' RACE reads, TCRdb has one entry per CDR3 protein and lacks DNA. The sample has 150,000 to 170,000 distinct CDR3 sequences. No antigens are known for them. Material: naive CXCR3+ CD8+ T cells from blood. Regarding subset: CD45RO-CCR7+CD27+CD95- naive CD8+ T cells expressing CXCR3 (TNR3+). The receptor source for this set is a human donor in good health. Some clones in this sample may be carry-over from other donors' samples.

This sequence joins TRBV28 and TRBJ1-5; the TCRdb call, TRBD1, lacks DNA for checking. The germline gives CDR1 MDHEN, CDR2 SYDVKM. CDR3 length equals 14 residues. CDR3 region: CASSSTGEIQPQHF.

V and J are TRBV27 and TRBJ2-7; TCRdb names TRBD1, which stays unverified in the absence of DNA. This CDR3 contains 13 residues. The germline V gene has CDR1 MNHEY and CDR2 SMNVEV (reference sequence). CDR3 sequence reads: CASAGQPLYEQYF.

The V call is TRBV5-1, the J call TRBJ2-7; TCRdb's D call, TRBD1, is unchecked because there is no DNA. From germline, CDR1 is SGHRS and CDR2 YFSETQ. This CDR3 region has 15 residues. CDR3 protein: CASSRTGVHSYEQYF.

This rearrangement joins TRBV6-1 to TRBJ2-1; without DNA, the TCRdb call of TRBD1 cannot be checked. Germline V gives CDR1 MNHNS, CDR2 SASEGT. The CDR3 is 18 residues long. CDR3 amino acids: CASSEGPGTGGSYNEQFF.

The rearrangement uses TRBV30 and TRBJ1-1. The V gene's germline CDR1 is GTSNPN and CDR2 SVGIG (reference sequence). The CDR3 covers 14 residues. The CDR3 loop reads CAWSVSLGYTEALF.

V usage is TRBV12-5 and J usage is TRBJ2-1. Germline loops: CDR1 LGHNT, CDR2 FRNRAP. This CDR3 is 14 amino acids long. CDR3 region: CASGLNNLYNEQFF. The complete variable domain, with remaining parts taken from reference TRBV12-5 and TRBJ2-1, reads DARVTQTPRHKVTEMGQEVTMRCQPILGHNTVFWYRQTMMQGLELLAYFRNRAPLDDSGMPKDRFSAEMPDATLATLKIQPSEPRDSAVYFCASGLNNLYNEQFFGPGTRLTVL.

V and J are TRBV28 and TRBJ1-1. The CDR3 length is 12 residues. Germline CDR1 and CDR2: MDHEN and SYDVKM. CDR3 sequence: CASSPFWEQAFF.

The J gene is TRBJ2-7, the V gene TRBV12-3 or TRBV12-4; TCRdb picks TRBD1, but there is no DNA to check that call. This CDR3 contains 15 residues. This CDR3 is CASSLAQVQFYEQYF.

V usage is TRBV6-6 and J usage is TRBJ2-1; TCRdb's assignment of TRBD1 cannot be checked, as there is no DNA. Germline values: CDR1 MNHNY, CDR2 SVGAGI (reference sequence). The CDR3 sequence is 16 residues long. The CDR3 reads CASSYSSLADPPEQFF.

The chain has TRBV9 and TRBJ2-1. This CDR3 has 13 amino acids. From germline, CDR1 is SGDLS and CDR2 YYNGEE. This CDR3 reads CASSVGGNDEQFF.

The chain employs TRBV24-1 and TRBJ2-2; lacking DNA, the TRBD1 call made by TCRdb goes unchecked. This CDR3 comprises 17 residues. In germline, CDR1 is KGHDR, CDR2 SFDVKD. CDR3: CATSDLFAGRNTGELFF.

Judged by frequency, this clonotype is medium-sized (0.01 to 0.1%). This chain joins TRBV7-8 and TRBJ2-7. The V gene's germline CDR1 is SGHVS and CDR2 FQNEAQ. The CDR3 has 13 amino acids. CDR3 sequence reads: CASSSSPSYEQYF. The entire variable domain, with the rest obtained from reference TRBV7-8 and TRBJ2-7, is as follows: GAGVSQSPRYKVAKRGQDVALRCDPISGHVSLFWYQQALGQGPEFLTYFQNEAQLDKSGLPSDRFFAERPEGSVSTLKIQRTQQEDSAVYLCASSSSPSYEQYFGPGTRLTVT.

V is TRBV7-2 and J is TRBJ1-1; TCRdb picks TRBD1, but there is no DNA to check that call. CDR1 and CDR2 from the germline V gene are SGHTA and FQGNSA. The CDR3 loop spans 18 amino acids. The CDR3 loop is CASSLGLQYTGLNTEAFF.

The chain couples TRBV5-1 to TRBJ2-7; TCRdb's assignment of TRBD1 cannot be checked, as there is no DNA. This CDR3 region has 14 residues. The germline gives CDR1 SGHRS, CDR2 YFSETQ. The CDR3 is CASRTWTGTYEQYF.

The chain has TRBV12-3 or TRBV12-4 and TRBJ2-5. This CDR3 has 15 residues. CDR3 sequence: CASSSDRPPAETQYF.

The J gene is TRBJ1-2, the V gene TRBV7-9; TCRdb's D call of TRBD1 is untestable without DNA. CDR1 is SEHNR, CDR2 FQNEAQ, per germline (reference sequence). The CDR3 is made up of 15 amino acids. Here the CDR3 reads CASSLERDRGNGYTF.

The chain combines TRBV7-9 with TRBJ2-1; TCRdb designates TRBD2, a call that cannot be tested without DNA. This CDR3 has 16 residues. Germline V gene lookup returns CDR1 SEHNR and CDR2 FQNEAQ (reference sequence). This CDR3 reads CASSLGVGRDFDEQFF.

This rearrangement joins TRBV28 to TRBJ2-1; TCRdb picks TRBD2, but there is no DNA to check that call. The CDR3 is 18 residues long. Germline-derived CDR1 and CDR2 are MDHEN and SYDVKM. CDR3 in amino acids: CASSPGGSGYTSYNEQFF.